In its sample, the clone carrying this TCR beta chain was seen once. Its target is not known. Between the trimmed V and J ends, which lost 3 bases and 8 bases, there was a span of 11 bases. This CDR3 has 13 residues. The data stem from a study of T cell responses to AZD1222 COVID-19 vaccine. Study conclusions and caveats: Increases in Spike-specific TCR breadth and depth were seen after two AZD1222 doses. Repertoires were sampled only after the peak T cell response.

The protocol was immunoSEQ multiplex PCR, while the TCRdb copy is restricted to in-frame clones and leaves out a portion. Here the sample spans 45,000 to 55,000 clones, 65% to 85% being singletons. The chain joins TRBV12-3 or TRBV12-4 to TRBJ2-1; D unresolved. The sequence was obtained from an adult in good health. This sample comprised peripheral blood, obtained on day 0 of MenACWY control vaccination. The CDR3, as DNA: TGTGCCAGCAGTTTCTCAGCAAAGCATGAGCAGTTCTTC. Its translation is CASSFSAKHEQFF.